This entry concerns a single TCR beta chain. Its antigen is undetermined. The entry originates in a study of OX40 agonist ivuxolimab in advanced cancers. Study-level background: Patients received intravenous ivuxolimab every 2 weeks at 0.01 to 10 mg/kg. Prior anti-PD-1, anti-PD-L1 or anti-CTLA-4 therapy was allowed; 30% to 40% had some.

Only in-frame clones appear in the TCRdb table, and some are missing; sequencing was by immunoSEQ multiplex PCR. In the table there are some 64,000 clones, around 88% of which are singletons. Per germline, CDR1 MGHRA and CDR2 YSYEKL. The CDR3 consists of 15 residues. V was pared by 0 bases and J by 9 bases, with 7 bases of the junction left unmatched. Autoimmune disease history or systemic immunosuppression disqualified patients. Study outcomes and limitations: At 0.1 to 3.0 mg/kg, CD4+ and CD8+ blood T cells expanded clonally by week 6.

The chain links TRBV4-1 to TRBJ2-5; 10 positions agree with TRBD1. Source: CD4+ or CD8+ T cells sorted from blood, taken in a trial of the OX40 agonist ivuxolimab. This TCR was recovered from an adult with an advanced solid tumor such as melanoma, head and neck, liver or kidney cancer. The CDR3 sequence: CASSQEGQGRKAQYF. The CDR3, as DNA: TGCGCCAGCAGCCAAGAGGGACAGGGGAGGAAGGCCCAGTACTTC.